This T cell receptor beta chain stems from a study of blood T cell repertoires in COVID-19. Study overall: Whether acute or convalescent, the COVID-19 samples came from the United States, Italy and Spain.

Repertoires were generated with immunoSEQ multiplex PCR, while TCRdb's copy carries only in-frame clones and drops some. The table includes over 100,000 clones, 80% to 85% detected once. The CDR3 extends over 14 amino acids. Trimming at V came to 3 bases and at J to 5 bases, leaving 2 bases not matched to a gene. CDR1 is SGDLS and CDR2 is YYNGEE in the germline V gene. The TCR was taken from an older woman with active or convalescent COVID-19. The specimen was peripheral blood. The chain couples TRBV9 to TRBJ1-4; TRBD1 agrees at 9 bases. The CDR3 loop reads CASSAGQGNEKLFF. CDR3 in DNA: TGTGCCAGCAGCGCGGGACAGGGAAATGAAAAACTGTTTTTT.